This record looks at one T cell receptor beta chain sequence and its context. The antigen it recognizes is unknown. Nothing much larger sits one base from this clone, and base qualities are not available. The entry originates in a study of graft-versus-host responses after intestinal transplantation (dated by TCRdb to the early 2020s). Regarding the complete study: The transplants that recipients received were multivisceral, liver-intestinal, or isolated intestinal. A peak of at least 4% donor T cells among recipient peripheral blood mononuclear cells was the definition used for donor T cell macrochimerism. Samples from a few later patients were sequenced in-house on an Illumina MiSeq with MiXCR processing rather than by the commercial service. After intestinal transplantation, graft-versus-host and host-versus-graft alloreactive T cell clones in the graft, circulation and bone marrow were tracked using bulk TCR-beta CDR3 sequencing. Anti-thymocyte globulin induction was given to all recipients, followed by maintenance tacrolimus and steroids for two to four years. The cohort enrolled 20 to 25 intestinal transplant recipients, one of whom was a retransplant, and a few patients without pretransplant specimens were excluded. Alloreactive clones were identified by sequencing pre-transplant mixed lymphocyte reaction products and comparing them with unstimulated pre-transplant donor and recipient T cells. Paper-wide results and their limitations: The relatively low number and heterogeneity of intestinal transplant patients limited the conclusions. GvH clones were detected in recipient bone marrow, and some appeared earlier in ileal mucosa or blood, consistent with an intestinal mucosal origin. Peak levels of circulating GvH clones were associated with declines in HvG clones early after transplant. In patients with donor T cell macrochimerism, the allografts had high GvH to HvG T cell clonal ratios.

The library was obtained by the immunoSEQ multiplex PCR assay. In most patients, genomic DNA was isolated using the Qiagen DNeasy Blood and Tissue Kit and sent frozen to Adaptive Biotechnologies for TCR sequencing. Adaptive Biotechnologies carried out high-throughput TCR-beta CDR3 sequencing of genomic DNA for most patients. The original methods were these. TCR sequencing data were retrieved from Adaptive's ImmunoSEQ software for roughly 20 patients, whereas a few other patients were processed with MiXCR and VDJtools. To correct CD4 versus CD8 sorting errors, sequences present in both subsets at a frequency ratio below 5:1 were removed. CDR3 nucleotide sequences shared between donor and recipient were removed because the origin of such sequences could not be assigned. At least 2-fold expansion over unstimulated cells and a minimum CFSE-low frequency of 0.002% (template counts) or 0.001% (read counts) were required for clones to be classified as alloreactive. Clones were considered mappable if detected in sequenced pre-transplant spleen, lymph node, or MLR CFSE-low populations of the donor or recipient. Cumulative frequency of alloreactive clones was calculated as a percentage of all sequences weighted by copy number. TCRdb re-hosts the immuneACCESS table, in-frame sequences only. Its copies lack some clones; in the studies checked, an unresolved V gene accounts for under half of them, and the cause for the rest is not known. V and J calls plus clone size are reproduced from that table; the DNA served to infer D and trimming. The sample records some 81,000 clones, around nine tenths of which are singletons. The leading ten clones occupy approximately 0.33% of the sample.

Inclusive of the bounding cysteine and phenylalanine, the CDR3 is 13 residues long. Of the read, only the CDR3 DNA is kept; its 39 bases are in frame from base 1. CDR1 and CDR2 (MRHNA, SNTAGT) derive from the germline V gene. V gives up 4 bases and J gives up 3 bases, and the segment between their germline ends measures 6 bases. This specimen's time point label, per the study, means: cells obtained before transplantation from donor or recipient. CD3+CD4+ and CD3+CD8+ populations were FACS-sorted from unstimulated pre-transplant donor and recipient cells taken from spleen or lymph nodes. Sequenced material: unstimulated CD4+ T cells sorted from spleen or lymph node cells, taken before intestinal transplant. The V gene is TRBV6-4 and the J gene is TRBJ2-2, and possibly TRBD2, on 6 matching bases. This sequence originates from a human donor who received an intestinal transplant. Here the CDR3 is given as CASSGGDTGELFF. The base sequence is TGTGCCAGCAGTGGGGGGGACACCGGGGAGCTGTTTTTT.